Given below is one T cell receptor (beta chain) in context. This clone turned up a few times. Its antigen is currently not known. Base qualities are missing; no much larger clone stands one base away. TCRbeta CDR3 regions were amplified from genomic DNA using the immunoSEQ Assay, a bias-controlled multiplex PCR. The source study handled its data this way. The number of nucleated cells in each sample was estimated by amplification of reference gene primers within the assay. Sequence reads were collapsed and filtered to measure the absolute abundance of every unique TCRbeta CDR3 rearrangement. For each sample, productive Simpson clonality was calculated as the square root of Simpson's diversity index across productive rearrangements. Imported from immuneACCESS, the table was reduced by TCRdb to in-frame sequences with V and J called. These copies leave out some clones; in studies compared against another copy, an unresolved V gene accounts for under half, and the cause of the remainder is not known. The DNA gave D and trimming, while V, J and clone size come from that table. The sample table lists a few hundred thousand clones, 91% of them with a count of one. Of the sample, 2.5% to 3% is held by the ten largest clones.

Relative to germline, V is 0 bases shorter and J is 4 bases shorter, with 12 bases between their ends. From the cysteine up to the phenylalanine, the CDR3 has a length of 15 residues. Only the CDR3 DNA is retained, 45 bases long and in frame from the first base. The germline V gene sets CDR1 to MNHEY and CDR2 to SVGEGT. These data belong to a study of blood T cell repertoires in COVID-19 (dated by TCRdb to 2018 to 2021). Some background on the complete study: Collaborator samples came from the United States, Italy and Spain and covered acute and convalescent phases of COVID-19. Where available, HLA class I and class II types were obtained from metadata supplied by the sample provider rather than from assay-based typing. The prospective study material was composed of cDNA or gDNA derived from T cells, B-cell-depleted T cells, or PBMCs. A de-identified subject ID, COVID-19 status, age in years and sex were almost always included in the sample metadata. The repertoires were released in a freely available public database intended as a resource for research on the immune response to SARS-CoV-2. Deeply sampled blood TCRbeta repertoires from subjects exposed to, actively infected with, or recovered from COVID-19 were included in the dataset. The samples were drawn from two sources: the first 160 participants of the ongoing ImmuneRACE study, and over 1,000 subjects contributed by 6 global collaborators. Overall study outcomes, separate from this receptor: The quantity of clinical and demographic metadata differed by source and by participant and was supplied without curation.

One collaborating source in Seattle enrolled patients during active infection and followed them longitudinally through the course of disease. The collaborating institutions used their own protocols to collect whole blood in K2EDTA tubes. For TCRbeta analysis, collaborators shipped samples as frozen whole blood, isolated PBMCs, or DNA extracted from either of those sample types. This sequence was found in a person aged 18-29 years with COVID-19, enrolled during active disease. Recombination joined TRBV6-2 or TRBV6-3 with TRBJ2-5; a weak D assignment points to TRBD1 (6 bases agree). Sequencing was done on a sample of peripheral blood. The DNA is as follows: TGTGCCAGCAGTTACTCGCACAGGGAGATAGAGACCCAGTACTTC. This translates into CASSYSHREIETQYF.